Listed below are T cell receptor beta chains from one sample, sequenced in a study of blood T cell repertoires in COVID-19. Only in-frame clones appear in the TCRdb table, and some are missing; sequencing was by immunoSEQ multiplex PCR. The profile covers around 270,000 clones, with 86% appearing a single time and under 2.5% taken by the ten largest. Sequencing was performed on peripheral blood. The receptor set was obtained from a man between 25 and 39 years old with active or convalescent COVID-19. CDR3s include the opening cysteine and the closing phenylalanine or tryptophan. The D gene is left open where the match is weak. Clone size, where shown, is once, few, many, or a class for clones that have expanded.

d_call j_call v_call clone_size cdr3_aa cdr3_nt
- TRBJ1-2 TRBV6-5 few CASSPDSNYGYTF TGTGCCAGCAGTCCTGACAGTAACTATGGCTACACCTTC
- TRBJ1-2 TRBV25-1 once CASSVGADYGYTF TGTGCCAGCAGTGTGGGGGCGGACTATGGCTACACCTTC
TRBD2 TRBJ2-1 TRBV12-3/TRBV12-4 - CASSSPGLDSIF TGTGCCAGCAGTTCCCCGGGACTAGATAGTATCTTC
TRBD2 TRBJ2-7 TRBV12-5 few CASGPTSGTTYEQYF TGTGCTAGTGGCCCGACTAGCGGGACGACCTACGAGCAGTACTTC
TRBD1 TRBJ1-4 TRBV5-4 - CASSRGTGKFTNEKLFF TGTGCCAGCAGCCGCGGGACAGGGAAGTTTACTAATGAAAAACTGTTTTTT
TRBD1 TRBJ2-7 TRBV10-3 - CAISESGQIYEQYF TGTGCCATCAGTGAGTCGGGACAGATCTACGAGCAGTACTTC
- TRBJ1-2 TRBV11-2 - CASSPGRDNYGYTF TGTGCCAGCAGCCCGGGTCGAGATAACTATGGCTACACCTTC
TRBD1 TRBJ1-2 TRBV27 - CASSPGQGAYGYTF TGTGCCAGCAGTCCGGGACAGGGGGCTTATGGCTACACCTTC
TRBD1 TRBJ2-7 TRBV5-5 - CASSLDWTGGYEQYF TGTGCCAGCAGCTTGGATTGGACAGGGGGCTACGAGCAGTACTTC
- TRBJ1-1 TRBV4-2 - CASSGGGSKNTEAFF TGTGCCAGCAGTGGGGGCGGGTCGAAGAACACTGAAGCTTTCTTT
TRBD1 TRBJ1-2 TRBV27 once CASSLSLTQGEVRGYTF TGTGCCAGCAGTTTATCGCTAACTCAGGGGGAAGTAAGGGGCTACACCTTC
- TRBJ1-1 TRBV14 - CASSQVAVSEAFF TGTGCCAGCAGCCAAGTGGCTGTTTCTGAAGCTTTCTTT
- TRBJ1-5 TRBV19 - CASSMQGGQPQHF TGTGCCAGTAGTATGCAAGGGGGTCAGCCCCAGCATTTT
- TRBJ2-5 TRBV5-6 few CASSPEPWTGVTQYF TGTGCCAGCAGCCCCGAACCCTGGACTGGGGTGACCCAGTACTTC
TRBD2 TRBJ2-1 TRBV3-1/TRBV3-2 - CGSGGKNNEQFF TGTGGAAGCGGGGGGAAGAACAATGAGCAGTTCTTC
- TRBJ1-4 TRBV21-1 - CASSAVQGEWDEKLFF TGTGCCAGCAGCGCGGTGCAGGGGGAGTGGGATGAAAAACTGTTTTTT
TRBD2 TRBJ2-5 TRBV7-2 - CASSPRTSNQETQYF TGTGCCAGCAGCCCCCGGACTAGCAACCAAGAGACCCAGTACTTC
TRBD1 TRBJ1-2 TRBV30 few CAWGGEHRDRDGYTF TGTGCCTGGGGGGGGGAGCACCGGGACAGGGATGGCTACACCTTC
TRBD2 TRBJ2-3 TRBV3-1/TRBV3-2 - CASGDPSGGDITDTQYF TGTGCCAGCGGTGACCCTAGCGGGGGGGATATAACAGATACGCAGTATTTT
- TRBJ2-7 TRBV6-5 once CASSYPGRIYEQYF TGTGCCAGCAGTTACCCGGGGAGAATTTACGAGCAGTACTTC
- TRBJ1-2 TRBV2 - CASRPMEGAAGYTF TGTGCCAGCAGACCGATGGAGGGAGCAGCTGGCTACACCTTC
TRBD1 TRBJ1-5 TRBV6-2/TRBV6-3 - CASSAGTGYQPQHF TGTGCCAGCAGCGCCGGGACAGGCTATCAGCCCCAGCATTTT
- TRBJ1-4 TRBV4-1 - CASSQEQVTSEKLFF TGCGCCAGCAGCCAAGAGCAAGTAACCAGTGAAAAACTGTTTTTT
TRBD1 TRBJ1-2 TRBV5-1 - CASSLQGQPDYGYTF TGCGCCAGCAGCTTACAGGGACAGCCTGACTATGGCTACACCTTC
- TRBJ2-7 TRBV6-1 - CASREASSYEQYF TGTGCCAGCAGAGAAGCTAGCTCCTACGAGCAGTACTTC
- TRBJ2-7 TRBV7-8 - CASSPRTDLYEQYF TGTGCCAGCAGCCCTAGGACAGATCTCTACGAGCAGTACTTC
TRBD1 TRBJ2-7 TRBV30 few CAWIDDRAGEQYF TGTGCCTGGATCGATGACAGGGCTGGCGAGCAGTACTTC
TRBD1 TRBJ1-1 TRBV18 - CASSRQGAANTEAFF TGTGCCAGCTCACGGCAGGGGGCAGCGAACACTGAAGCTTTCTTT
TRBD2 TRBJ2-1 TRBV11-2 - CASSLEAGGSFEQFF TGTGCCAGCAGCTTAGAGGCGGGGGGGAGCTTTGAGCAGTTCTTC